This T cell receptor (beta chain) was obtained from a study of T cells in Graves' hyperthyroidism and ophthalmopathy (dated by TCRdb to between 2017 and 2020). A note on the overall study: Peripheral blood samples were taken at initial diagnosis, before any treatment was given. The 75 to 100 discovery patients were divided at random into training and test sets in a 7:3 ratio. According to the paper, TCR Vbeta CDR3 sequencing was carried out on 135 peripheral blood samples, which came from over 40 ophthalmopathy, 70 to 80 hyperthyroidism and around 17 progressor patients. After sampling, hyperthyroidism patients received methimazole starting at 30 mg daily, and ophthalmopathy patients received high-dose intravenous methylprednisolone. TCR V-J signatures able to tell the groups apart were searched for in a discovery cohort of 90 to 100 patients, of whom approximately 40 had Graves' ophthalmopathy and more than 55 had stable Graves' hyperthyroidism. In addition, the study compared T-cell repertoires in thyroid tissue and in blood from five to seven Graves' hyperthyroidism patients. Prospective prediction of ophthalmopathy was tested in an independent validation cohort consisting of 18 to 20 hyperthyroidism patients and 15 to 17 patients who later progressed to ophthalmopathy.

Its CDR3 holds 11 amino acids, cysteine through phenylalanine. Just the 33-base CDR3 DNA is kept, in frame starting at base 1. A distance of 5 bases separates the germline ends of V and J, which lose 1 base and 6 bases respectively. From a lookup of the germline V gene, CDR1 and CDR2 are SGHDT and YYEEEE. Stable Graves' hyperthyroidism was defined as no progression to ophthalmopathy during 18 months of follow-up. Hyperthyroidism patients were aged 18 to 65 years and newly diagnosed, with disease duration of less than 2 months. Any patient with an uncontrolled infection, another autoimmune disease, pregnancy or lactation was excluded. Clinical symptoms, serum thyroxine and TRAb, thyroid ultrasound, and orbital computed tomography formed the basis for the diagnoses. PBMCs were separated from under 11 ml of fresh peripheral blood using Ficoll-Paque density gradient centrifugation. Total RNA was extracted with Trizol reagent, and quality was checked on an Agilent 2100 Bioanalyzer.

The paper's findings and limits, for the study overall: Sample size was not statistically predetermined, and investigators were not blinded to group allocation. During validation, the model predicted progression to ophthalmopathy a median of approximately 7 months ahead of onset, with approximately 70% sensitivity and less than 85% specificity. A model built on a 13 V-J signature distinguished ophthalmopathy from stable hyperthyroidism, reaching 85% to 90% sensitivity and around 81% specificity in cross-validation and 80%/75% in testing. Most expanded thyroid clonotypes (frequency above 0.001) were also found in blood, which suggests that blood repertoires may mirror thyroid immune responses.

Concerning this clonotype itself: Its target antigen remains unknown. No per-base quality is available; no much larger clone lies one base away.

The TCR beta CDR3 regions were amplified from RNA transcripts. For the first round of RT-PCR on the TCR CDR3, the HTBI primer set was used together with the Qiagen OneStep RT-PCR kit. A second multiplex PCR round built the libraries, followed by size selection and purification. Paired-end sequencing of the libraries was performed with 100 bp reads on an Illumina HiSeq2000. In the source study's methods: SOAPnuke was used to process the raw data, removing reads that contained adapters or uncalled bases, had a mean Phred below 15, or lacked an exact match to the constant primer or identifier. High-quality paired reads were merged using COPE v1.2.5, and each unique nucleotide sequence was defined as a clonotype. MiTCR v1.1 was used to align the clonotypes against IMGT TRBV, TRBD and TRBJ reference segments. The analysis included only V-J combinations with a frequency above 0.0001, which together covered more than 98% of the repertoires. The TCS score was defined as F50 (clonal expansion) divided by E x V (chaos), with BLOSUM62-based TCRdist calculated between CDR3 peptides within each V-J. Welch's t-statistics and random forest reduced around 510 V-J features to about 13, which were used in a naive Bayes classifier (R e1071). The similarity between thyroid and blood repertoires was quantified using the Morisita-Horn index. TCRdb itself trimmed the public reads at Q25 with fastp, ran MiXCR and retained productive beta chains. Each entry merges the rows of one CDR3 protein and shows their most common DNA and genes. Clone size and V and J calls follow TCRdb, not the original study. The sample table records hundreds of thousands of distinct CDR3 sequences; around 38% of these occur just once. Jointly, the top ten make up 8.9% of the sample.

Sequencing was carried out using blood. The TCR originated in a young man with Graves' hyperthyroidism. The V and J genes are TRBV5-6 and TRBJ2-7; the D segment cannot be called with confidence. DNA sequence: TGTGCCAGCAGCTTGTACGGCGAGCAGTACTTC. Translated, it reads CASSLYGEQYF.